These 6 T cell receptor beta chains originate from one sample sequenced in a study of identical twins. Each CDR3 protein is one row after TCRdb ran MiXCR on the 5' RACE reads. The table has 690,000 or so distinct CDR3 sequences, around 8.3% seen once. These same records also appear under a second study, on yellow fever vaccine responses in identical twins.

Sample: PBMCs. Receptor source: a young woman in good health.

The chain employs TRBV12-3 or TRBV12-4 and TRBJ2-1, with 9 nucleotides matching TRBD1. This CDR3 has 15 amino acids. The trim removed 5 bases at V and 2 bases at J, leaving 4 bases unmatched. The CDR3 nucleotides are TGTGCCAGCAGTGCCACAGGGGGCACCTACAATGAGCAGTTCTTC. Its translation is CASSATGGTYNEQFF.

This clonotype has a count of ten or more. The chain has TRBV6-1 and TRBJ2-7, with TRBD2 as a possible D gene (7 bases). The CDR3 contains 15 residues. Germline V gene lookup returns CDR1 MNHNS and CDR2 SASEGT. The ends were cut back, 4 bases at V and 2 bases at J, with 15 bases in the middle. CDR3 in DNA: TGTGCCAGCAGTGGCCCCGGGGGGCTGGCCTACGAGCAGTACTTC. Encoded protein: CASSGPGGLAYEQYF.

This clonotype was recorded only once. The CDR3 DNA reads as TGTGCCAGCAGGATATCCGGGAAACTCGGGAAAGATACGCAGTATTTT. Protein: CASRISGKLGKDTQYF. The chain is built from TRBV7-8 and TRBJ2-3; D possibly corresponds to TRBD2 (5 bases). The V gene's germline CDR1 is SGHVS and CDR2 FQNEAQ. Trimming left V 6 bases short and J 5 bases short, with 21 bases between. The CDR3 consists of 16 residues.

This clonotype was counted at least ten times. V usage is TRBV12-3 or TRBV12-4 and J usage is TRBJ2-5; D is unclear. Trimming took off 3 bases at V and 4 bases at J, with 15 bases between the two ends. There are 15 residues in the CDR3. CDR3 nucleotides: TGTGCCAGCAGTTTTCGGTTACGGGCGTCAGAGACCCAGTACTTC. Its protein is CASSFRLRASETQYF.

J is TRBJ2-2 and V is TRBV6-1; D is undetermined. V was cut by 8 bases and J by 5 bases, with 18 bases left in between. Germline lookup yields CDR1 MNHNS and CDR2 SASEGT. The CDR3 has 15 amino acids. CDR3 in DNA: TGTGCCAGCGTCCGGCTAATCGACGGAACCGGGGAGCTGTTTTTT. It is translated as CASVRLIDGTGELFF.

This clonotype appeared a few times. CDR3 region: CASSYGRSPAQHF. In nucleotides, the CDR3 is TGTGCCAGCAGTTACGGCCGCAGCCCGGCCCAGCATTTT. The chain couples TRBV6-2 or TRBV6-3 to TRBJ1-5; D remains unclear. Germline lookup yields CDR1 MNHEY and CDR2 SVGEGT. This CDR3 is built from 13 residues. V was trimmed by 2 bases and J by 11 bases, leaving 13 bases between them.